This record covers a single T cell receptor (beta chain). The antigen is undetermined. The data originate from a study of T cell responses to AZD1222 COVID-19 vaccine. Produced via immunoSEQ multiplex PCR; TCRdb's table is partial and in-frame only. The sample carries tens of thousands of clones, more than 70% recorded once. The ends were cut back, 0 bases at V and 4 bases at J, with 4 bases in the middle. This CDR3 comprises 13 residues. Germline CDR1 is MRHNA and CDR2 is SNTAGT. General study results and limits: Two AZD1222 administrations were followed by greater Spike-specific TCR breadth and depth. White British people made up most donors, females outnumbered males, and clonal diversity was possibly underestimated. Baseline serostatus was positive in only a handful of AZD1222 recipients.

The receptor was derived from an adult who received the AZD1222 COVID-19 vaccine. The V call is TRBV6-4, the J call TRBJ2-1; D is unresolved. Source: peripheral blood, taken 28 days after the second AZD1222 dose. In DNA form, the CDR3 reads TGTGCCAGCAGTGACTCCCAGTACAATGAGCAGTTCTTC. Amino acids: CASSDSQYNEQFF.